This T cell receptor beta chain was retrieved from a study of T cells expressing NK-cell markers. TCRdb derives one entry per CDR3 protein from the 5' RACE reads, leaving out DNA. The listing records some 190,000 distinct CDR3 sequences. CDR3 size: 15 residues. Looked up from germline, CDR1 is LGHNA and CDR2 is YNFKEQ. This TCR derives from a man between 18 and 69 years old in good health. The chain uses TRBV4-2 and TRBJ2-7; as DNA is missing, the TRBD1 call by TCRdb cannot be tested. The sequencing input was blood T cells: a sorted CD56 or NKG2C T cell subset, CD4+ or CD8+ T cells, or bulk PBMC T cells (not recorded which). CDR3 region: CASSQAFGEGNEQYF.